This T cell receptor beta chain was recorded in a study of identical twins. TCRdb itself ran the 5' RACE reads through MiXCR, one entry per CDR3 protein. This sample has approximately 350,000 distinct CDR3 sequences, with 9% to 15% found just once. Germline CDR1 reads LNHDA; CDR2 reads SQIVND (reference sequence). V shed 4 bases and J 0 bases; nucleotides not matched to a gene: 8. The CDR3 is made up of 16 amino acids. The same data also contributed to another study, on yellow fever vaccine responses in identical twins. That report adds: A vaccine T cell response that seemed partly convergent and partly personalized was reported in twins.

The chain is built from TRBV19 and TRBJ1-1; 7 nucleotides match TRBD1. This TCR was recovered from a woman aged 18-29 years in good health. What was sequenced was CD8+ T cells sorted from blood. CDR3 nucleotide sequence: TGTGCCAGTAGTACACCCGGGACAGTCATGAACACTGAAGCTTTCTTT. Its translation: CASSTPGTVMNTEAFF. The full variable domain, its missing parts supplied by reference TRBV19 and TRBJ1-1, is DGGITQSPKYLFRKEGQNVTLSCEQNLNHDAMYWYRQDPGQGLRLIYYSQIVNDFQKGDIAEGYSVSREKKESFPLTVTSAQKNPTAFYLCASSTPGTVMNTEAFFGQGTRLTVV.